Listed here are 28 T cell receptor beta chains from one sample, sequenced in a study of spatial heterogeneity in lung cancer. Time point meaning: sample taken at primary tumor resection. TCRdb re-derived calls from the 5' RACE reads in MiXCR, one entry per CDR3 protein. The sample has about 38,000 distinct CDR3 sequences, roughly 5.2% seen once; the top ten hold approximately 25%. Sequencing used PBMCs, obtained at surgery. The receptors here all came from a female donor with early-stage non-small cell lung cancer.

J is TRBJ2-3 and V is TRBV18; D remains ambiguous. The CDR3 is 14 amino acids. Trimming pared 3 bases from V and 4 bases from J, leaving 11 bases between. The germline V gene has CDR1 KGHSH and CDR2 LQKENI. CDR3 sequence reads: CASSPLKHPDTQYF. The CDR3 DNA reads TGTGCCAGCTCACCGCTTAAGCACCCAGATACGCAGTATTTT.

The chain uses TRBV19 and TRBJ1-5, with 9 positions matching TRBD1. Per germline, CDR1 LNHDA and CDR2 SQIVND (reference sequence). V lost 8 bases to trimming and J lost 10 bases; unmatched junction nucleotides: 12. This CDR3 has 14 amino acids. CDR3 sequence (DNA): TGTGCCAGTTCTTTACCCGGGACAGGGACACCCCAGCATTTT. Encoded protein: CASSLPGTGTPQHF.

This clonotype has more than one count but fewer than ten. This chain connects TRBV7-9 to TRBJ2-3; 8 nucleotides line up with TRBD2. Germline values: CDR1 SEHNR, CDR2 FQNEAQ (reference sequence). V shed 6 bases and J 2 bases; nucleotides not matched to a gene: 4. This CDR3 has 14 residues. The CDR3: CASRFGGATDTQYF. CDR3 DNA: TGTGCCAGCAGATTCGGGGGGGCCACAGATACGCAGTATTTT.

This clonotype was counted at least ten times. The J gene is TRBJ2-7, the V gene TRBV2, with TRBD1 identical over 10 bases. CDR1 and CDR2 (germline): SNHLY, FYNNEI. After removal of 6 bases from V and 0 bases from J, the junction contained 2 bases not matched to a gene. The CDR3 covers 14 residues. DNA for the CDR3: TGTGCCAGCAGAGGGACAGGGGTCTCCTACGAGCAGTACTTC. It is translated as CASRGTGVSYEQYF. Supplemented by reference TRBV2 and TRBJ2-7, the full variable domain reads EPEVTQTPSHQVTQMGQEVILRCVPISNHLYFYWYRQILGQKVEFLVSFYNNEISEKSEIFDDQFSVERPDGSNFTLKIRSTKLEDSAMYFCASRGTGVSYEQYFGPGTRLTVT.

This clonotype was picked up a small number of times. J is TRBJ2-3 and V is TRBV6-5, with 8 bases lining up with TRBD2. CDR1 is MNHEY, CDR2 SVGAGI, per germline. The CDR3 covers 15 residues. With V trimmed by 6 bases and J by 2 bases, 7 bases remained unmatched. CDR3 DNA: TGTGCCAGCAGACCACTAGCGGAAAACACAGATACGCAGTATTTT. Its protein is CASRPLAENTDTQYF.

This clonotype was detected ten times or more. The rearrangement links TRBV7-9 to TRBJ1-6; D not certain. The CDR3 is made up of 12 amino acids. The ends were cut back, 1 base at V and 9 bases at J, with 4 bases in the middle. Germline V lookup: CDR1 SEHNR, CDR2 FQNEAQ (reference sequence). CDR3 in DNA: TGTGCCAGCAGCTTAGACAGTTCACCCCTCCACTTT. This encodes CASSLDSSPLHF.

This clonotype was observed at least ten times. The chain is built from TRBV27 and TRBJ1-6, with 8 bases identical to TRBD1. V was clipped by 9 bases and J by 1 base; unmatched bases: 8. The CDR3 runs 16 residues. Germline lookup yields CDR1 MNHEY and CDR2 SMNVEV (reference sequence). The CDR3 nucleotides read TGTGCCAGTAAACCGGGACAGGCGTCCTATAATTCACCCCTCCACTTT. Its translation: CASKPGQASYNSPLHF.

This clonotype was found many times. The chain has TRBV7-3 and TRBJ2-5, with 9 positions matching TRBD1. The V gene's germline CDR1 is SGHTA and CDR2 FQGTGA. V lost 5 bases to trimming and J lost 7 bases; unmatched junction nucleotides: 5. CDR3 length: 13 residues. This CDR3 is CASSRGQGGTQYF. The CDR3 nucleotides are TGTGCCAGCAGCCGGGGACAGGGAGGGACCCAGTACTTC.

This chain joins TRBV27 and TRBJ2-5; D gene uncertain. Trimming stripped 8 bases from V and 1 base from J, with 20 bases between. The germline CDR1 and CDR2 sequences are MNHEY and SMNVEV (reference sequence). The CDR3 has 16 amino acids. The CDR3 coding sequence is TGTGCCAGCGGCAAGTTCCCGACACGGGCCCAAGAGACCCAGTACTTC. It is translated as CASGKFPTRAQETQYF.

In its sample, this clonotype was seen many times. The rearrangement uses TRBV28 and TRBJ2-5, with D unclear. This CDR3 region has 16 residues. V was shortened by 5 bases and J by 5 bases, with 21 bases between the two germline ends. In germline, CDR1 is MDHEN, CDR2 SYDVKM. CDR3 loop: CASSPPLPVHWETQYF. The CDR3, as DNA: TGTGCCAGCAGTCCACCCCTTCCCGTGCATTGGGAGACCCAGTACTTC.

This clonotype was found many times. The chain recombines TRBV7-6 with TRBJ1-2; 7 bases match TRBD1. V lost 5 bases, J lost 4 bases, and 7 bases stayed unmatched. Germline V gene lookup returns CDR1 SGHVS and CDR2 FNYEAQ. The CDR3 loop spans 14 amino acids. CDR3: CASSPRTGPYGYTF. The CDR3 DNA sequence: TGTGCCAGCAGCCCCAGGACAGGCCCCTATGGCTACACCTTC.

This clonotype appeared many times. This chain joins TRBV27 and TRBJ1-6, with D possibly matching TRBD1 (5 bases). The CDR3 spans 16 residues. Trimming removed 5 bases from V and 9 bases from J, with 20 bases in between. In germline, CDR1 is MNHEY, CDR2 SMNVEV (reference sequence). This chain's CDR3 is CASSTFRTLIGSPLHF. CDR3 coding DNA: TGTGCCAGCAGTACTTTCCGGACACTCATAGGTTCACCCCTCCACTTT.

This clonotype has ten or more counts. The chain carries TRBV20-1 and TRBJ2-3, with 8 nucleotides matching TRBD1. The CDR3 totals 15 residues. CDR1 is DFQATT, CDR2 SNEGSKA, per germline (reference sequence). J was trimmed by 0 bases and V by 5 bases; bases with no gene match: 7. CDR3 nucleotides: TGCAGTGCTCGACGGGCAGGGGGCAGCACAGATACGCAGTATTTT. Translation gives CSARRAGGSTDTQYF.

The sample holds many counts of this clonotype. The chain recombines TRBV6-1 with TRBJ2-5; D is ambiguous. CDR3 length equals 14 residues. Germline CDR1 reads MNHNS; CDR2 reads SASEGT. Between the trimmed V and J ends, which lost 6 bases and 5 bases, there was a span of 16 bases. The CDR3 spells CASRVYTVSETQYF. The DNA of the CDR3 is TGTGCCAGCAGGGTGTACACGGTATCGGAGACCCAGTACTTC.

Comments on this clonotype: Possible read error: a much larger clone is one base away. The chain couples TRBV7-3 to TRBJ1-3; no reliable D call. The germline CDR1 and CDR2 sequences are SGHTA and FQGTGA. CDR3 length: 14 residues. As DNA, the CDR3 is TGTGCCAGCAGCCCCGGAAGCTCTGGAAACACCATGTATTTT. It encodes CASSPGSSGNTMYF.

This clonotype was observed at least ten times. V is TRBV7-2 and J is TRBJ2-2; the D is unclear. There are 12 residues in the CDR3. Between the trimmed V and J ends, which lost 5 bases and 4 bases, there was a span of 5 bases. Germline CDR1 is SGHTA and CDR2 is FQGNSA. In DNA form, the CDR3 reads TGTGCCAGCAGCCCTCTCACCGGGGAGCTGTTTTTT. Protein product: CASSPLTGELFF.

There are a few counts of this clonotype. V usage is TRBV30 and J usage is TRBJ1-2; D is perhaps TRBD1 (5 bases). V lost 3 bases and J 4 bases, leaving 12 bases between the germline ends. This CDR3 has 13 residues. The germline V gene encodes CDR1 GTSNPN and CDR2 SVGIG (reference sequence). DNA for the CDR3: TGTGCCTGGAGATCGGACACGGTCTATGGCTACACCTTC. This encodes CAWRSDTVYGYTF.

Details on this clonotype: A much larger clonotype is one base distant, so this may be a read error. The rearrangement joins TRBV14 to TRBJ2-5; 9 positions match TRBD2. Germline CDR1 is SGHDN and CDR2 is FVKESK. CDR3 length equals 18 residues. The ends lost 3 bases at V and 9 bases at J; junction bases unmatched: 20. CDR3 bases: TGTGCCAGCAGCCAGCGGAAGGGAGCGGGGGGCCGAACGGAGTCCCAGTACTTC. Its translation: CASSQRKGAGGRTESQYF.

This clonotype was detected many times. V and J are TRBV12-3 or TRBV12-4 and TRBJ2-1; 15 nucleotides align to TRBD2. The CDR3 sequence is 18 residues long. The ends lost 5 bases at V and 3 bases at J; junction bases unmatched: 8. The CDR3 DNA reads TGTGCCAGCAGTCCGGGACTAGCGGGGGGTGGTTACTACAATGAGCAGTTCTTC. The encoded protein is CASSPGLAGGGYYNEQFF.

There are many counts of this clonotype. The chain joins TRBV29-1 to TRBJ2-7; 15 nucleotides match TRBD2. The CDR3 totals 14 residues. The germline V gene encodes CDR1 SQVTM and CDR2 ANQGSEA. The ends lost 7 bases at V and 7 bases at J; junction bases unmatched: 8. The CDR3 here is CSAVRTSGGDEQYF. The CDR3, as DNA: TGCAGCGCCGTCCGGACTAGCGGGGGGGATGAGCAGTACTTC.

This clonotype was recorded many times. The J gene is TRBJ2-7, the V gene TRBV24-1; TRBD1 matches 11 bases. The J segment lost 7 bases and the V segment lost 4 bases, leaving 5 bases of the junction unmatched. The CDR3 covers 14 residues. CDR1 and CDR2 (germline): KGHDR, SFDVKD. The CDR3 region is CATSDPGQGGEQYF. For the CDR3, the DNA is TGTGCCACCAGTGACCCGGGACAGGGGGGAGAGCAGTACTTC.

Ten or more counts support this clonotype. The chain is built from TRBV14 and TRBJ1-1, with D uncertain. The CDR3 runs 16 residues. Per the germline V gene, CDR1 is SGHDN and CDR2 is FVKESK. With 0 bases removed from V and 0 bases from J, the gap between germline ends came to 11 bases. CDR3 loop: CASSQEGSGMNTEAFF. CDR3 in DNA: TGTGCCAGCAGCCAAGAAGGGTCTGGCATGAACACTGAAGCTTTCTTT.

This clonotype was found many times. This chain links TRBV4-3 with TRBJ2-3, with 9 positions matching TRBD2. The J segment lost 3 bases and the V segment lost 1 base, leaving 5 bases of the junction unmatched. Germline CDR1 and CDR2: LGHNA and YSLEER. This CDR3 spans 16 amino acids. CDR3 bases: TGCGCCAGCAGCCAAGCAGCGCTAGCGGGGACAGATACGCAGTATTTT. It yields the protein CASSQAALAGTDTQYF.

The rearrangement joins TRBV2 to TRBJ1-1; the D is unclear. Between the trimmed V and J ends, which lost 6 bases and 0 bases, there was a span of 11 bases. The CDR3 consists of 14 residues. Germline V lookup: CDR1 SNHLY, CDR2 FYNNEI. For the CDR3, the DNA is TGTGCCAGCAGCGACCTATTTATGAACACTGAAGCTTTCTTT. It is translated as CASSDLFMNTEAFF.

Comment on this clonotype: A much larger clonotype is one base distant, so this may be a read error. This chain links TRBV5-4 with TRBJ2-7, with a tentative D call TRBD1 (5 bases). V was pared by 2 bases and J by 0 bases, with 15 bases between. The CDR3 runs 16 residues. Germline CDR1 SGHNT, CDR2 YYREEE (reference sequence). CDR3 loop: CASSFERRTTSYEQYF. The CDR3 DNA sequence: TGTGCCAGCAGCTTCGAACGCCGGACAACCTCCTACGAGCAGTACTTC.

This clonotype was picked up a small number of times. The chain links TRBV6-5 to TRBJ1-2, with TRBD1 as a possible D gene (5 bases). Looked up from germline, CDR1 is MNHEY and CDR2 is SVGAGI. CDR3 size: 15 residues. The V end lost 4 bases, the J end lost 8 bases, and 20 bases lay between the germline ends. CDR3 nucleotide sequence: TGTGCCAGCAGTTCCCTACCACAGGTTTCTCCGGGCTACACCTTC. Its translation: CASSSLPQVSPGYTF.

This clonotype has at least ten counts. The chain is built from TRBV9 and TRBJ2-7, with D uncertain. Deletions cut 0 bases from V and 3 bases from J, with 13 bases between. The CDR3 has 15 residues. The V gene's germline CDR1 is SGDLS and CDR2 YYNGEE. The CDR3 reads CASSVVPPVHYEQYF. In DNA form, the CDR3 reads TGTGCCAGCAGCGTAGTCCCTCCGGTTCACTACGAGCAGTACTTC.

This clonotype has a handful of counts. CDR3 coding DNA: TGTGCCAGCAGCGACCGCCGGAGAAACACTGAAGCTTTCTTT. This codes for CASSDRRRNTEAFF. The chain carries TRBV3-1 and TRBJ1-1; D unresolved. CDR3 length equals 14 residues. V gave up 5 bases and J gave up 2 bases, with 12 bases separating them. Germline V gene sequence: CDR1 LGHDT, CDR2 YNNKEL (reference sequence).